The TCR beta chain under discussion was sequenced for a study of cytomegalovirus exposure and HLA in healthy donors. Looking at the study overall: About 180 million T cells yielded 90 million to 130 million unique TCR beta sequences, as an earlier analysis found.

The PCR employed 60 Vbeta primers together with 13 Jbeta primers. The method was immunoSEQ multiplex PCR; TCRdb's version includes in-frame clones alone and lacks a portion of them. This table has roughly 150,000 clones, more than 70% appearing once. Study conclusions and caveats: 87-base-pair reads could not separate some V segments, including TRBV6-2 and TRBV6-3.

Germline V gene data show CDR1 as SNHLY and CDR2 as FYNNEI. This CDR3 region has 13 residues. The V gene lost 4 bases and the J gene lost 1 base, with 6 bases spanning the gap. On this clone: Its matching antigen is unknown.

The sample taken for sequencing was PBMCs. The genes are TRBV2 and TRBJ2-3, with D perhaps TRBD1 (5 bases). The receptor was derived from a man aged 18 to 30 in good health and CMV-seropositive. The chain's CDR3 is CASSVQGTDTQYF. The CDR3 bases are TGTGCCAGCAGTGTACAGGGCACAGATACGCAGTATTTT.